These 28 T cell receptor beta chains were all obtained from the same sample, sequenced in a study of blood T cell repertoires in COVID-19. TCRdb's table, derived via immunoSEQ multiplex PCR, lists solely in-frame clones and lacks some. This sample has more than 150,000 clones; around 79% occur once, and the top ten carry more than 9.5%. Input material: PBMCs or T cells enriched from blood (not recorded which). The receptors stem from a man over 45 who had recovered from COVID-19.

The sample holds a few counts of this clone. The J gene is TRBJ1-1, the V gene TRBV5-4; tentatively, D is TRBD1 (5 bases). The ends were cut back, 2 bases at V and 1 base at J, with 12 bases in the middle. Germline CDR1 and CDR2: SGHNT and YYREEE (reference sequence). The CDR3 spans 15 residues. The CDR3: CASSLRGGGNTEAFF. CDR3 DNA sequence: TGTGCCAGCAGCTTAAGGGGCGGTGGGAACACTGAAGCTTTCTTT.

The chain uses TRBV7-8 and TRBJ1-4; D is possibly TRBD1 (5 bases). This CDR3 has 14 residues. Trimming left V 4 bases short and J 5 bases short, with 11 bases between. Germline V gene lookup returns CDR1 SGHVS and CDR2 FQNEAQ. CDR3: CASSSGGLNEKLFF. The CDR3 nucleotides read TGTGCCAGCAGCTCGGGGGGTCTAAATGAAAAACTGTTTTTT.

This clone was observed once. The chain uses TRBV2 and TRBJ2-1, with 9 bases fitting TRBD1. CDR3 size: 14 residues. The V gene end was trimmed by 7 bases and the J gene end by 9 bases; junction bases not matched to a gene: 10. CDR1 is SNHLY and CDR2 is FYNNEI in the germline V gene. CDR3 loop: CASTRDRADSEQFF. The CDR3 DNA follows: TGTGCCAGCACCCGGGACAGGGCTGATAGTGAGCAGTTCTTC. The complete variable domain, with remaining parts taken from reference TRBV2 and TRBJ2-1, reads EPEVTQTPSHQVTQMGQEVILRCVPISNHLYFYWYRQILGQKVEFLVSFYNNEISEKSEIFDDQFSVERPDGSNFTLKIRSTKLEDSAMYFCASTRDRADSEQFFGPGTRLTVL.

The chain has TRBV5-6 and TRBJ1-3; 7 bases line up with TRBD1. Unmatched junction bases numbered 4, after V lost 0 bases and J lost 4 bases. Germline loops: CDR1 SGHDT, CDR2 YYEEEE. This CDR3 is built from 15 residues. DNA of the CDR3: TGTGCCAGCAGCTTGGGTTCGGACAGGGGAAACACCATATATTTT. This codes for CASSLGSDRGNTIYF.

The J gene is TRBJ2-3, the V gene TRBV5-4; a possible D gene is TRBD2 (5 bases). Trimming left V 4 bases short and J 0 bases short, with 12 bases between. Germline values: CDR1 SGHNT, CDR2 YYREEE (reference sequence). This CDR3 has 15 amino acids. CDR3 residues: CASSLLGVSTDTQYF. The CDR3 coding sequence is TGTGCCAGCAGCCTTCTCGGGGTTAGCACAGATACGCAGTATTTT.

This clone was observed a few times. The V call is TRBV13, the J call TRBJ2-7, with D possibly TRBD1 on 6 matching bases. Trimming took off 5 bases at V and 0 bases at J, with 14 bases between the two ends. CDR1 and CDR2 (germline): PRHDT, FYEKMQ (reference sequence). CDR3 size: 15 residues. In nucleotides, the CDR3 is TGTGCCAGCAGCCTAAAGAACAGGGCCTCCTACGAGCAGTACTTC. This translates into CASSLKNRASYEQYF.

V is TRBV5-1 and J is TRBJ1-3, with 9 bases fitting TRBD1. This CDR3 comprises 19 residues. Germline-derived CDR1 and CDR2 are SGHRS and YFSETQ. The J segment lost 0 bases and the V segment lost 2 bases, leaving 12 bases of the junction unmatched. As DNA, the CDR3 is TGCGCCAGCAGCTTTGGGCCCGGGACAGGGTCCTCCTCTGGAAACACCATATATTTT. This codes for CASSFGPGTGSSSGNTIYF.

This clone was observed a single time. V gene TRBV6-5 combines with J gene TRBJ1-6, with D possibly being TRBD1 (5 bases). V lost 3 bases and J 9 bases, leaving 15 bases between the germline ends. The germline V gene encodes CDR1 MNHEY and CDR2 SVGAGI. The CDR3 extends over 15 amino acids. CDR3 sequence (DNA): TGTGCCAGCAGTTATGGGGCCAGTAAGGTTTCACCCCTCCACTTT. Protein product: CASSYGASKVSPLHF.

V usage is TRBV30 and J usage is TRBJ1-5, with a weak D call TRBD1 (6 bases). Germline V gene data show CDR1 as GTSNPN and CDR2 as SVGIG (reference sequence). V dropped 5 bases and J dropped 3 bases, with 11 bases sitting between them. The CDR3 covers 13 residues. CDR3 coding DNA: TGTGCCTGGCAGACAGGTTCCAATCAGCCCCAGCATTTT. Its protein is CAWQTGSNQPQHF. Filled out from reference TRBV30 and TRBJ1-5, the complete variable domain reads SQTIHQWPATLVQPVGSPLSLECTVEGTSNPNLYWYRQAAGRGLQLLFYSVGIGQISSEVPQNLSASRPQDRQFILSSKKLLLSDSGFYLCAWQTGSNQPQHFGDGTRLSIL.

The gene calls are TRBV6-5 and TRBJ1-1; D gene unclear. Germline V gene data show CDR1 as MNHEY and CDR2 as SVGAGI. This CDR3 has 14 residues. V shed 10 bases and J shed 1 base, with 16 bases lying between them. The DNA for the CDR3 is TGTGCCACTTGGACGGCTAGCAGGAACACTGAAGCTTTCTTT. Translated, it gives CATWTASRNTEAFF.

The chain combines TRBV4-2 with TRBJ2-3; possibly TRBD1 for D (6 bases). CDR3 length equals 14 residues. Germline V gene data show CDR1 as LGHNA and CDR2 as YNFKEQ. V lost 0 bases and J lost 10, with 14 bases in between. The CDR3: CASSQEVDRLAQYF. CDR3 DNA: TGTGCCAGCAGCCAAGAAGTTGACAGGTTGGCGCAGTATTTT.

The chain carries TRBV5-1 and TRBJ1-4; D gene ambiguous. Trimming pared 2 bases from V and 6 bases from J, leaving 14 bases between. This CDR3 comprises 15 residues. CDR1 is SGHRS, CDR2 YFSETQ, per germline. CDR3 residues: CASSFLSGVDEKLFF. CDR3 coding DNA: TGCGCCAGCAGCTTTTTATCCGGGGTTGATGAAAAACTGTTTTTT.

V is TRBV28 and J is TRBJ1-4; D gene unclear. V gave up 2 bases and J gave up 5 bases, with 3 bases separating them. This CDR3 is built from 12 residues. Germline lookup yields CDR1 MDHEN and CDR2 SYDVKM. The CDR3 reads CASSLLNEKLFF. As DNA, the CDR3 is TGTGCCAGCAGTTTACTAAATGAAAAACTGTTTTTT. The full variable domain, rest sourced from reference TRBV28 and TRBJ1-4, is DVKVTQSSRYLVKRTGEKVFLECVQDMDHENMFWYRQDPGLGLRLIYFSYDVKMKEKGDIPEGYSVSREKKERFSLILESASTNQTSMYLCASSLLNEKLFFGSGTQLSVL.

This chain joins TRBV2 and TRBJ1-2; no definite D call. Germline V gene lookup returns CDR1 SNHLY and CDR2 FYNNEI. The CDR3 length is 12 residues. The germline V and J ends were trimmed by 3 bases and 12 bases, with 14 bases remaining between them. The CDR3 reads CASSEYVVGDTF. CDR3 nucleotide sequence: TGTGCCAGCAGTGAGTACGTGGTGGGAGACACCTTC.

The chain couples TRBV5-6 to TRBJ2-5; TRBD1 agrees at 8 bases. This CDR3 comprises 15 residues. J was trimmed by 2 bases and V by 4 bases; bases with no gene match: 7. Germline values: CDR1 SGHDT, CDR2 YYEEEE. The CDR3 sequence is CASSPDRGLQETQYF. The CDR3 nucleotides read TGTGCCAGCAGCCCTGACAGGGGCCTACAAGAGACCCAGTACTTC.

The chain combines TRBV2 with TRBJ1-3; 7 bases are shared with TRBD1. Looked up from germline, CDR1 is SNHLY and CDR2 is FYNNEI. V trimming: 5 bases; J trimming: 0 bases; junction bases outside the gene matches: 7. The length of the CDR3 is 16 residues. The CDR3 is CASSRGTAVSGNTIYF. The CDR3 DNA reads as TGTGCCAGCAGTCGGGGGACAGCGGTCTCTGGAAACACCATATATTTT.

This chain links TRBV6-1 with TRBJ2-6; 7 nucleotides agree with TRBD1. The CDR3 covers 15 residues. Germline-derived CDR1 and CDR2 are MNHNS and SASEGT. After removal of 3 bases from V and 2 bases from J, the junction contained 1 base not matched to a gene. CDR3 in amino acids: CASSERGPGANVLTF. In nucleotides, the CDR3 is TGTGCCAGCAGTGAGAGGGGGCCTGGGGCCAACGTCCTGACTTTC.

The genes are TRBV12-3 or TRBV12-4 and TRBJ2-7, with D perhaps TRBD2 (6 bases). Trimming removed 4 bases at V and 7 bases at J, with 11 bases between. The CDR3 is 12 amino acids. CDR3 loop: CASSWVAGEQYF. The CDR3 DNA reads as TGTGCCAGCAGTTGGGTGGCGGGGGAGCAGTACTTC.

V usage is TRBV5-1 and J usage is TRBJ2-3; 12 positions match TRBD2. The CDR3 loop spans 18 amino acids. CDR1 and CDR2 (germline): SGHRS, YFSETQ. The J segment lost 0 bases and the V segment lost 0 bases, leaving 5 bases of the junction unmatched. CDR3 DNA sequence: TGCGCCAGCAGCTTGGTGCCTAGCGGGGGGGTTAGCACAGATACGCAGTATTTT. It specifies CASSLVPSGGVSTDTQYF.

The chain has TRBV3-1 (or the pseudogene TRBV3-2) and TRBJ2-2, with D perhaps TRBD2 (5 bases). Looked up from germline, CDR1 is LGHDT and CDR2 is YNNKEL (reference sequence). This CDR3 has 13 amino acids. V was cut by 8 bases and J by 5 bases, with 12 bases left in between. CDR3 amino acids: CASHPGITGELFF. The CDR3 DNA follows: TGTGCCAGCCACCCCGGGATTACCGGGGAGCTGTTTTTT.

The chain employs TRBV5-1 and TRBJ1-1, with D unclear. The CDR3 extends over 13 amino acids. Trimming pared 5 bases from V and 4 bases from J, leaving 12 bases between. Per germline, CDR1 SGHRS and CDR2 YFSETQ. This chain's CDR3 is CASSREEGTEAFF. The DNA for the CDR3 is TGCGCCAGCAGTCGAGAGGAGGGCACTGAAGCTTTCTTT.

The chain employs TRBV5-1 and TRBJ2-5; a possible D gene is TRBD2 (7 bases). Trimming stripped 3 bases from V and 3 bases from J, with 12 bases between. Germline lookup yields CDR1 SGHRS and CDR2 YFSETQ. The CDR3 is 14 amino acids. CDR3 protein: CASSYGGREETQYF. CDR3 bases: TGCGCCAGCAGCTACGGGGGGCGCGAAGAGACCCAGTACTTC. Supplemented by reference TRBV5-1 and TRBJ2-5, the full variable domain reads KAGVTQTPRYLIKTRGQQVTLSCSPISGHRSVSWYQQTPGQGLQFLFEYFSETQRNKGNFPGRFSGRQFSNSRSEMNVSTLELGDSALYLCASSYGGREETQYFGPGTRLLVL.

The chain recombines TRBV6-5 with TRBJ1-3; no clear D gene. The germline CDR1 and CDR2 sequences are MNHEY and SVGAGI. The CDR3 contains 14 residues. V was cut by 5 bases and J by 0 bases, with 8 bases left in between. CDR3 bases: TGTGCCAGCAGTACAACTATCTCTGGAAACACCATATATTTT. It yields the protein CASSTTISGNTIYF.

The chain combines TRBV27 with TRBJ1-1, with D tentatively TRBD1 (5 bases). Trimming took off 5 bases at V and 2 bases at J, with 15 bases between the two ends. Germline V lookup: CDR1 MNHEY, CDR2 SMNVEV (reference sequence). The CDR3 covers 15 residues. The CDR3 spells CASSPQPQGNTEAFF. The CDR3, as DNA: TGTGCCAGCAGTCCCCAGCCCCAGGGAAACACTGAAGCTTTCTTT.

The chain employs TRBV3-1 (or the pseudogene TRBV3-2) and TRBJ1-2, with 7 nucleotides matching TRBD1. CDR3 length: 14 residues. CDR1 and CDR2 (germline): LGHDT, YNNKEL (reference sequence). After removal of 4 bases from V and 5 bases from J, the junction contained 7 bases not matched to a gene. The CDR3 region is CASSPRQGRYGYTF. The CDR3 nucleotides read TGTGCCAGCAGCCCGAGACAGGGAAGGTATGGCTACACCTTC.

The genes are TRBV18 and TRBJ1-6; TRBD1 agrees at 7 bases. CDR1 and CDR2 (germline): KGHSH, LQKENI. This CDR3 has 13 residues. V lost 6 bases, J lost 7 bases, and 3 bases stayed unmatched. The CDR3 spells CASSGQLNSPLHF. The DNA of the CDR3 is TGTGCCAGCTCGGGACAGTTGAATTCACCCCTCCACTTT.

V gene TRBV9 combines with J gene TRBJ1-6, with 9 bases aligning to TRBD1. Germline V lookup: CDR1 SGDLS, CDR2 YYNGEE. The CDR3 contains 15 residues. The V gene end was trimmed by 4 bases and the J gene end by 6 bases; junction bases not matched to a gene: 5. In nucleotides, the CDR3 is TGTGCCAGCAGCCCGCCGGGACAGGGTAATTCACCCCTCCACTTT. The encoded protein is CASSPPGQGNSPLHF.

This chain connects TRBV18 to TRBJ2-7; unclear D gene. CDR3 size: 11 residues. V gave up 5 bases and J gave up 5 bases, with 7 bases separating them. Germline assignment: CDR1 KGHSH and CDR2 LQKENI. In DNA form, the CDR3 reads TGTGCCAGCTCATTAGTCCACGAGCAGTACTTC. Protein sequence: CASSLVHEQYF.